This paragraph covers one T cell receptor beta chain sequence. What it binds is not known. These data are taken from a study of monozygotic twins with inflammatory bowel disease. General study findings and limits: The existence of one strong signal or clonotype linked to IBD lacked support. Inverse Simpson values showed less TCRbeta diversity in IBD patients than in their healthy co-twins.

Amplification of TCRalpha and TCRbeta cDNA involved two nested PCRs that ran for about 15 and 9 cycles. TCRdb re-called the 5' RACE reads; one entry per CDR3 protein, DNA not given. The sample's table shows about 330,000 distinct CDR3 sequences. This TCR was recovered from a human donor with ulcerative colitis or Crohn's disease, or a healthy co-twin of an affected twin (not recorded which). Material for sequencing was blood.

This CDR3 reads CASSLGRTGSGNTIYF. The chain couples TRBV12-3 or TRBV12-4 to TRBJ1-3. The CDR3 covers 16 residues.